The 3 T cell receptor beta chains listed next were all sequenced from one sample in a study of T cells in Graves' hyperthyroidism and ophthalmopathy. Authors of the study amplified TCR beta CDR3 regions from RNA transcripts. Initially, a first-round RT-PCR of the TCR CDR3 employed the HTBI primer set. One entry per CDR3 protein results from TCRdb running MiXCR on the multiplex PCR reads. In the table there are approximately 610,000 distinct CDR3 sequences, under 15% of which are singletons. Input material: blood. Every receptor here comes from a woman aged 40 to 50 with Graves' ophthalmopathy.

This clonotype showed up just a few times. CDR3 nucleotides: TGTGCCAGCAGTTACGCTACACAGGGTGACACTGAAGCTTTCTTT. Encoded protein: CASSYATQGDTEAFF. The chain uses TRBV6-2 or TRBV6-3 and TRBJ1-1; weak D call: TRBD1 (6 bases). Trimming cost V 2 bases and J 3 bases, with 13 bases left between them. CDR3 length equals 15 residues. CDR1 and CDR2 from the germline V gene are MNHEY and SVGEGT.

This chain joins TRBV19 and TRBJ2-5; D is perhaps TRBD2 (5 bases). This CDR3 comprises 15 residues. Between the trimmed V and J ends, which lost 4 bases and 5 bases, there was a span of 17 bases. Germline values: CDR1 LNHDA, CDR2 SQIVND (reference sequence). CDR3 in amino acids: CASSRGAAFGETQYF. The CDR3 DNA reads TGTGCCAGTAGTAGGGGAGCCGCCTTTGGGGAGACCCAGTACTTC.

This clonotype showed up just a few times. V usage is TRBV6-2 or TRBV6-3 and J usage is TRBJ2-5; D not certain. Germline V CDR1 and CDR2: MNHEY, SVGEGT. V gave up 2 bases and J gave up 0 bases, with 7 bases separating them. The CDR3 covers 14 residues. As DNA, the CDR3 is TGTGCCAGCAGTTACGTGGGCTACCAAGAGACCCAGTACTTC. It translates to CASSYVGYQETQYF.